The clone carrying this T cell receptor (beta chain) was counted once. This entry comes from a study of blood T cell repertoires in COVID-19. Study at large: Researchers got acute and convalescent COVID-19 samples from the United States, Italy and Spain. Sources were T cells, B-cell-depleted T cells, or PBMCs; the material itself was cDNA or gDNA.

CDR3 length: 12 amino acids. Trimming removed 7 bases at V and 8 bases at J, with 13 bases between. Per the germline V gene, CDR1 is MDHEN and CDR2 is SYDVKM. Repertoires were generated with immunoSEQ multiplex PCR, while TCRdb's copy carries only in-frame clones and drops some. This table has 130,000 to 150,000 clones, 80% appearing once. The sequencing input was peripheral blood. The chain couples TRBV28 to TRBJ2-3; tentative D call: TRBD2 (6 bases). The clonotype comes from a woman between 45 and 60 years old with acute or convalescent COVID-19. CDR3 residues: CASTPPGLTQYF. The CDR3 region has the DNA TGTGCCAGCACCCCCCCGGGACTTACGCAGTATTTT.